This T cell receptor (beta chain) was retrieved from a study of T cell repertoires in cytomegalovirus infection. Overall study findings and caveats: The ex vivo response showed dominance by HLA-C-restricted CMV-specific TCR beta clonotypes.

MiXCR was run by TCRdb on the reads, yielding one entry per CDR3 protein. The sample shows approximately 190,000 distinct CDR3 sequences, 28% of them seen only once. Germline values: CDR1 LGHNA, CDR2 YNFKEQ. This CDR3 spans 14 amino acids. The germline V and J ends were trimmed by 3 bases and 5 bases, with 10 bases remaining between them. With regard to this clonotype: Its antigen is not identified.

The chain has TRBV4-2 and TRBJ1-4; D is ambiguous. The sequenced sample consisted of PBMCs. The source is a human donor in good health (CMV status not recorded). Some clones in this sample may be carry-over from other donors' samples. CDR3 region: CASSQRERNEKLFF. As DNA, the CDR3 is TGTGCCAGCAGCCAGCGGGAGCGAAATGAAAAACTGTTTTTT.